Below are 23 T cell receptor beta chains sequenced from a single sample in a study of molecular identifiers for immune sequencing clone quantification. A single record per CDR3 protein comes from TCRdb applying MiXCR to the PCR reads. The table records about 640,000 distinct CDR3 sequences, just under 20% of them present only once. The sample consisted of naive CD8+ T cells from blood, with Jurkat cell RNA spiked in. Subset noted: FACS-sorted CD8+CD4-CCR7+CD45RA+ naive T cells. The source is a human donor in good health. Some libraries in this study had Jurkat cell RNA spiked in.

This clonotype was observed at least ten times. V usage is TRBV4-3 and J usage is TRBJ1-3; 9 bases agree with TRBD1. Germline V gene sequence: CDR1 LGHNA, CDR2 YSLEER. This CDR3 has 17 residues. Trimming cost V 0 bases and J 3 bases; bases outside gene matches: 6. CDR3 residues: CASSQDPGTGSGNTIYF. For the CDR3, the DNA is TGCGCCAGCAGCCAAGACCCAGGGACAGGGAGTGGAAACACCATATATTTT.

In its sample, this clonotype was seen a few times. With a much larger clone just one base away, this may be a read error. The V and J genes are TRBV9 and TRBJ2-3; TRBD2 agrees at 7 bases. CDR3 length equals 16 residues. After removal of 0 bases from V and 4 bases from J, the junction contained 8 bases not matched to a gene. In germline, CDR1 is SGDLS, CDR2 YYNGEE. CDR3 DNA sequence: TGTGCCAGCAGCGTAGAGGCTAGCGGATACGCAGATACGCAGTATTTT. Translation gives CASSVEASGYADTQYF.

This clonotype was found many times. The gene calls are TRBV7-2 and TRBJ2-1, with no clear D. From germline, CDR1 is SGHTA and CDR2 FQGNSA. CDR3 length: 13 residues. Trimming left V 4 bases short and J 6 bases short, with 10 bases between. CDR3 loop: CASSSAGFNEQFF. CDR3 coding DNA: TGTGCCAGCAGCTCGGCCGGTTTCAATGAGCAGTTCTTC.

The V gene is TRBV19, the J gene TRBJ2-1, with 9 nucleotides matching TRBD1. The germline gives CDR1 LNHDA, CDR2 SQIVND (reference sequence). Trimming cost V 3 bases and J 1 base; bases outside gene matches: 10. The CDR3 runs to 18 residues. The CDR3 region is CASSISFSDRGSYNEQFF. Here the CDR3 DNA reads TGTGCCAGTAGTATCTCCTTCTCAGACAGGGGGTCCTACAATGAGCAGTTCTTC.

The chain recombines TRBV12-3 or TRBV12-4 with TRBJ2-2; TRBD1 agrees at 8 bases. The V gene end was trimmed by 5 bases and the J gene end by 4 bases; junction bases not matched to a gene: 9. The CDR3 sequence is 16 residues long. CDR3 sequence: CASSPRQGAGTGELFF. Written as DNA, the CDR3 is TGTGCCAGCAGTCCGCGGCAGGGGGCCGGCACCGGGGAGCTGTTTTTT.

Many counts were recorded for this clonotype. CDR3 nucleotide sequence: TGCGCCAGCAGCCAAGTTGTGGGGCGAACCGGGGAGCTGTTTTTT. Its translation: CASSQVVGRTGELFF. The chain uses TRBV4-1 and TRBJ2-2, with D possibly matching TRBD1 (5 bases). Germline loops: CDR1 MGHRA, CDR2 YSYEKL. The CDR3 has 15 amino acids. V lost 1 base, J lost 5 bases, and 11 bases lay in between.

This clonotype was seen at least ten times. This chain links TRBV28 with TRBJ2-2; D is undetermined. CDR3 length: 13 residues. V was clipped by 6 bases and J by 1 base, with 6 bases between them. CDR1 and CDR2 (germline): MDHEN, SYDVKM. The CDR3 DNA reads TGTGCCAGCAGCCCGAGGAACACCGGGGAGCTGTTTTTT. Translation: CASSPRNTGELFF.

Of note for this clonotype: One base away lies a much larger clone, so this may be a sequencing read error. The chain links TRBV5-6 to TRBJ1-1; 7 nucleotides match TRBD1. The CDR3 length is 14 residues. After removal of 4 bases from V and 3 bases from J, the junction contained 6 bases not matched to a gene. Germline loops: CDR1 SGHDT, CDR2 YYEEEE. The CDR3 loop reads CASSHPGQYTEAFF. The CDR3 coding sequence is TGTGCCAGCAGCCACCCGGGACAGTACACTGAAGCTTTCTTT.

This clonotype was observed many times. The chain employs TRBV5-1 and TRBJ2-7; the match to TRBD2 covers 9 bases. V shed 2 bases, J shed 3 bases, and the junction held 3 bases outside the gene matches. The V gene's germline CDR1 is SGHRS and CDR2 YFSETQ. CDR3 length: 14 amino acids. CDR3 nucleotide sequence: TGCGCCAGCAGCTTCAGTAGCGGGAGCTACGAGCAGTACTTC. It yields the protein CASSFSSGSYEQYF.

The table lists this clonotype with many counts. This chain links TRBV4-2 with TRBJ2-1; a possible D gene is TRBD2 (5 bases). CDR1 and CDR2 from the germline V gene are LGHNA and YNFKEQ. V lost 1 base to trimming and J lost 4 bases, with 11 bases between them. This CDR3 has 15 residues. CDR3 bases: TGTGCCAGCAGCCAAGCGAGCGGAGTTTACAATGAGCAGTTCTTC. Its protein is CASSQASGVYNEQFF.

V gene TRBV2 combines with J gene TRBJ2-3; D unclear. This CDR3 is built from 15 residues. Trimming cost V 6 bases and J 4 bases, with 17 bases left between them. CDR1 is SNHLY, CDR2 FYNNEI, per germline. The CDR3 DNA reads as TGTGCCAGCAGCCCCATCTCACCCCTTCCAGATACGCAGTATTTT. Amino acid sequence: CASSPISPLPDTQYF.

Many counts were recorded for this clonotype. The gene calls are TRBV5-6 and TRBJ2-3, with D uncertain. The V and J ends lost 5 bases and 6 bases respectively, with 19 bases between them. Germline lookup yields CDR1 SGHDT and CDR2 YYEEEE. This CDR3 contains 15 residues. In DNA, the CDR3 is TGTGCCAGCAGTCCTAAGTTGAAGGCCCCTGATACGCAGTATTTT. Translating gives CASSPKLKAPDTQYF.

This chain links TRBV7-6 with TRBJ2-7; D may be TRBD2 (6 bases). Trimming shortened V by 0 bases and J by 4 bases, and 13 bases separated the two germline ends. From germline, CDR1 is SGHVS and CDR2 FNYEAQ. The CDR3 length is 15 residues. Here the CDR3 DNA reads TGTGCCAGCAGCTTAGCAGCGGGTACTGATTACGAGCAGTACTTC. This sequence encodes CASSLAAGTDYEQYF. Using reference TRBV7-6 and TRBJ2-7 for the parts outside the CDR3, the full variable domain is GAGVSQSPRYKVTKRGQDVALRCDPISGHVSLYWYRQALGQGPEFLTYFNYEAQQDKSGLPNDRFSAERPEGSISTLTIQRTEQRDSAMYRCASSLAAGTDYEQYFGPGTRLTVT.

This clonotype was counted between two and nine times. The chain has TRBV20-1 and TRBJ2-1; D gene uncertain. There are 13 residues in the CDR3. V was clipped by 5 bases and J by 0 bases, with 8 bases between them. Germline CDR1 is DFQATT and CDR2 is SNEGSKA (reference sequence). Here the CDR3 reads CSAVPPSYNEQFF. CDR3 nucleotide sequence: TGCAGTGCTGTCCCCCCCTCCTACAATGAGCAGTTCTTC.

This clonotype occurred many times. The chain uses TRBV7-2 and TRBJ1-2; 8 nucleotides line up with TRBD1. V was pared by 5 bases and J by 13 bases, with 9 bases of the junction left unmatched. Per the germline V gene, CDR1 is SGHTA and CDR2 is FQGNSA. The CDR3 runs to 12 residues. The DNA of the CDR3 is TGTGCCAGCAGCACAGCAGGGGGCGCCTGCACCTTC. This translates into CASSTAGGACTF.

This clonotype came up a few times. The V and J genes are TRBV6-5 and TRBJ2-3; the D is unclear. V was shortened by 0 bases and J by 0 bases, with 25 bases between the two germline ends. CDR3 length: 21 residues. Germline CDR1 MNHEY, CDR2 SVGAGI. The DNA of the CDR3 is TGTGCCAGCAGTTACTCGTACTGGGGAAGTGGACCAAAAACTAGCACAGATACGCAGTATTTT. Translation: CASSYSYWGSGPKTSTDTQYF.

The table lists this clonotype with many counts. The chain joins TRBV7-9 to TRBJ2-1, with D unresolved. This CDR3 region has 13 residues. V was pared by 1 base and J by 6 bases, with 7 bases between. The V gene's germline CDR1 is SEHNR and CDR2 FQNEAQ (reference sequence). DNA of the CDR3: TGTGCCAGCAGCTTAGGTGCAGGCAATGAGCAGTTCTTC. Translating it yields CASSLGAGNEQFF. The complete variable domain, with remaining parts taken from reference TRBV7-9 and TRBJ2-1, reads DTGVSQNPRHKITKRGQNVTFRCDPISEHNRLYWYRQTLGQGPEFLTYFQNEAQLEKSRLLSDRFSAERPKGSFSTLEIQRTEQGDSAMYLCASSLGAGNEQFFGPGTRLTVL.

This clonotype was counted ten times or more. This chain connects TRBV7-9 to TRBJ2-1; 11 nucleotides align to TRBD2. Germline CDR1 is SEHNR and CDR2 is FQNEAQ (reference sequence). J lost 7 bases, V lost 0 bases, and 2 bases had no gene match. The CDR3 contains 15 residues. The CDR3 DNA is TGTGCCAGCAGCTTAGCTAGCGGGGGGGCGAATGAGCAGTTCTTC. Protein sequence: CASSLASGGANEQFF. The full variable domain, with the rest looked up from reference TRBV7-9 and TRBJ2-1, is DTGVSQNPRHKITKRGQNVTFRCDPISEHNRLYWYRQTLGQGPEFLTYFQNEAQLEKSRLLSDRFSAERPKGSFSTLEIQRTEQGDSAMYLCASSLASGGANEQFFGPGTRLTVL.

This clonotype was seen many times. The rearrangement uses TRBV6-2 or TRBV6-3 and TRBJ1-1, with D possibly being TRBD1 (6 bases). The germline V gene has CDR1 MNHEY and CDR2 SVGEGT. The CDR3 loop spans 17 amino acids. Trimming pared 4 bases from V and 1 base from J, leaving 19 bases between. CDR3 DNA: TGTGCCAGCAGTTTACGGTCGGGGGGCGGATCGAACACTGAAGCTTTCTTT. The encoded protein is CASSLRSGGGSNTEAFF.

This clonotype was picked up many times. J is TRBJ2-1 and V is TRBV12-3 or TRBV12-4; no clear D gene. CDR3 length: 13 amino acids. Trimming took off 1 base at V and 10 bases at J, with 11 bases between the two ends. The CDR3 region has the DNA TGTGCCAGCAGTTTAGGGTTAGTAGGGGAGCAGTTCTTC. Translating gives CASSLGLVGEQFF.

This clonotype was seen ten or more times. This chain links TRBV7-3 with TRBJ2-5; D may correspond to TRBD1 or TRBD2 (5 bases each). With 2 bases removed from V and 5 bases from J, the gap between germline ends came to 18 bases. CDR3 size: 16 residues. The germline V gene encodes CDR1 SGHTA and CDR2 FQGTGA. CDR3: CASSLWGRTSEETQYF. As DNA, the CDR3 is TGTGCCAGCAGCTTATGGGGACGTACGAGTGAGGAGACCCAGTACTTC.

This clonotype was picked up a small number of times. The chain carries TRBV10-3 and TRBJ2-5; D is tentatively TRBD1 or TRBD2 (5 bases each). Germline lookup yields CDR1 ENHRY and CDR2 SYGVKD. V lost 7 bases and J 9 bases, leaving 30 bases between the germline ends. The CDR3 sequence is 17 residues long. The CDR3 nucleotides are TGTGCCATCATCCTCCCGGGGACCTTTGGCTTTCTAAGGGCCCAGTACTTC. As protein: CAIILPGTFGFLRAQYF.

Comments on this clonotype: A much larger clone lies one base from this, so it may be a read error. The J gene is TRBJ2-5, the V gene TRBV28; either TRBD1 or TRBD2 may supply D (6 bases each). Trimming removed 6 bases at V and 3 bases at J, with 17 bases between. CDR3 size: 15 residues. Germline V gene data show CDR1 as MDHEN and CDR2 as SYDVKM. In nucleotides, the CDR3 is TGTGCCAGCAGCCCCTGGGGTAGGGGGGAAGAGACCCAGTACTTC. This encodes CASSPWGRGEETQYF.